The present entry profiles one T cell receptor (beta chain) with its context. Antigen: not known. A minimum of 5 micrograms of total RNA was extracted per sample. The data stem from a study of blood T cells in healthy people across ages. Study-wide results and limits: Older age went with lower TCR beta diversity per million T cells, in a roughly linear way.

Using a J-beta primer mix together with a sample-barcoded 5' primer, a second PCR was run for roughly 6 to 11 cycles. TCRdb recomputed calls from the 5' RACE reads with MiXCR, one row per CDR3 protein. The table has approximately 680,000 distinct CDR3 sequences, about 30% seen once. The sequence was collected from a woman at least 80 years old in good health. The sample was blood.

In DNA, the CDR3 is TGCGCCAGCTTTTGGACAGAAAGTGCAACTAATGAAAAACTGTTTTTT. This translates into CASFWTESATNEKLFF. This chain joins TRBV5-1 and TRBJ1-4; D perhaps matches TRBD1 (6 bases). V was cut by 7 bases and J by 0 bases, with 16 bases left in between. CDR3 length: 16 residues. Germline values: CDR1 SGHRS, CDR2 YFSETQ.